The rows below give T cell receptor beta chains drawn from one sample of a study of blood T cell repertoires in COVID-19. Method: immunoSEQ multiplex PCR; TCRdb's copy keeps in-frame clones and lacks some. The sample has 55,000 to 85,000 clones, roughly 85% seen once. Sequencing was performed on peripheral blood. The receptor set was obtained from a man aged 55 to 69 with active or convalescent COVID-19. Each CDR3 is given with its conserved first and last residue. Some rows mark clone size as missing; the rest say once, few, many or name a class of expanded clone.

V,size,J,CDR3
TRBV24-1,.,TRBJ1-5,CATSLAGQHQPQHF
TRBV7-9,once,TRBJ2-7,CASSSRDRATYEQYF
TRBV11-2,.,TRBJ2-1,CASSPHLAGLVNEQFF
TRBV27,.,TRBJ2-7,CASSPNDYYEQYF
TRBV7-9,.,TRBJ2-2,CASSDLGQNTGELFF
TRBV19,.,TRBJ1-2,CARRDCGYTF
TRBV6-6,few,TRBJ2-2,CASRDTGGHGELFF
TRBV19,few,TRBJ1-5,CASGGIPNIRWDQPQHF
TRBV5-1,.,TRBJ2-1,CASGGGLSIPRYNEQFF
TRBV19,once,TRBJ2-1,CASSIEFLKAGGLNEQFF
TRBV7-3,once,TRBJ1-1,CASSLAGQGVAEAFF
TRBV19,.,TRBJ1-5,CASTPDRGSNQPQHF
TRBV4-1,.,TRBJ2-1,CASSQRPGLAEDEQFF
TRBV6-4,.,TRBJ2-3,CASSVAGGSIDTQYF
TRBV6-1,.,TRBJ2-1,CASSEPFSYNEQFF
TRBV27,.,TRBJ2-5,CASSFHQRGTQYF
TRBV6-6,few,TRBJ2-1,CASRSRDRGWEQFF
TRBV2,.,TRBJ1-5,CASLRTVNQPQHF
TRBV7-6,.,TRBJ2-3,CASSLTATSAADTQYF
TRBV11-1,.,TRBJ1-4,CASSSYVGRNEKLFF
TRBV23-1,.,TRBJ2-3,CASRRKSDREVTDTQYF
TRBV9,.,TRBJ1-1,CASSVAGGRSTEAFF
TRBV6-6,.,TRBJ2-5,CASSFGARPETQYF
TRBV7-2,.,TRBJ1-5,CASSLDYNQPQHF
TRBV4-1,.,TRBJ1-3,CASSPRTVTNTIYF
TRBV27,once,TRBJ1-2,CASSDKPGNYGYTF
TRBV11-1,.,TRBJ2-7,CASSSRDRGSEQYF
TRBV27,once,TRBJ2-3,CASSRRDLHTDTQYF
TRBV30,.,TRBJ1-5,CAWSERFRVGNQPQHF
TRBV28,.,TRBJ1-2,CASSFHRANYGYTF
TRBV6-5,.,TRBJ2-7,CASSTSGTSNPEQYF
TRBV24-1,many,TRBJ1-6,CATSEGGFNSPLHF
TRBV5-1,.,TRBJ2-5,CASSLQGIETQYF
TRBV11-2,.,TRBJ2-5,CASSFLGTGGAKTQYF
TRBV19,.,TRBJ2-5,CASSINRGETQYF
TRBV7-9,.,TRBJ2-7,CASSLETGWYEQYF
TRBV30,.,TRBJ1-6,CAWSVKALPGNSPLHF
TRBV9,.,TRBJ2-7,CASSVGLAGLSYEQYF
TRBV30,.,TRBJ2-5,CAWSVGMYQETQYF
TRBV27,.,TRBJ2-1,CASSERGGYNEQFF
TRBV5-1,.,TRBJ2-5,CASSTQGSQETQYF
TRBV7-9,few,TRBJ2-7,CASSLGAPPYEQYF
TRBV7-2,.,TRBJ1-1,CASSLDRNTEAFF
TRBV6-5,.,TRBJ1-1,CASSFAESFEAFF
TRBV4-2,few,TRBJ2-4,CASSQVGQGRNIQYF
TRBV19,.,TRBJ2-7,CASSPAGVRQSYEQYF
TRBV20-1,.,TRBJ1-1,CSASRSMNTEAFF
TRBV5-1,.,TRBJ1-3,CASSQVPGQGNTIYF